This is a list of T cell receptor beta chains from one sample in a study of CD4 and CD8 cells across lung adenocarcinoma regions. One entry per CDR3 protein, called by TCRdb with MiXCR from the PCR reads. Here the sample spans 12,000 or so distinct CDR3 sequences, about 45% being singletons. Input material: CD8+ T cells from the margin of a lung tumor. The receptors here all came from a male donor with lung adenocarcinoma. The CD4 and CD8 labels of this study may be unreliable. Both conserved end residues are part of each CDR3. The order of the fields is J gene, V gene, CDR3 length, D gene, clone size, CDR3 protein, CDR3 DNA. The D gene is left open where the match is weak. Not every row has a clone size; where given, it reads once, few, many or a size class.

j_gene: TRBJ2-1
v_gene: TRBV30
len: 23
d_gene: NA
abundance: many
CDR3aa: CAWPQLLSLLQIPRSLEHAKVHW
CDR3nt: TGTGCCTGGCCTCAACTTCTTTCTTTACTCCAGATTCCTCGGAGCCTTGAACATGCTAAAGTACACTGG

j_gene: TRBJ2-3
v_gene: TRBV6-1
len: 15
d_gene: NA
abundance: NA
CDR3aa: CARGYRGASTDTQYF
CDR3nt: TGTGCCAGGGGGTACCGGGGGGCTAGCACAGATACGCAGTATTTC

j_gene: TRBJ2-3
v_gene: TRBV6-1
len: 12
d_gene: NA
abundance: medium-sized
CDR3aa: CASSELTDTQYF
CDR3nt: TGTGCCAGCAGTGAGCTTACAGATACGCAGTATTTT

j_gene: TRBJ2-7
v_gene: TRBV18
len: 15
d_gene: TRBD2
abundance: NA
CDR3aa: CASSRETSGPYEQYF
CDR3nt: TGTGCCAGCTCACGGGAGACTAGCGGGCCCTACGAGCAGTACTTC

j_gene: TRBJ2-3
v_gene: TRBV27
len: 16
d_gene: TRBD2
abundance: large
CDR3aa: CASSSRLAGGTDTQYF
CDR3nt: TGTGCCAGCAGTTCACGACTAGCGGGAGGCACAGATACGCAGTATTTT

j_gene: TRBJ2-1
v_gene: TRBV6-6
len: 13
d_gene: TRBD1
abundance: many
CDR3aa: CASSTTGAYEQFF
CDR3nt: TGTGCCAGCAGTACGACAGGGGCCTACGAGCAGTTCTTC

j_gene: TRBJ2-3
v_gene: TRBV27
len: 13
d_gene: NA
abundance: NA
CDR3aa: CARGRKYQETQYF
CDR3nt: TGTGCCCGCGGTAGGAAGTACCAAGAGACGCAGTATTTT

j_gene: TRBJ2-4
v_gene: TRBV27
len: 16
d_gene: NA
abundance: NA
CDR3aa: CASRVWGVGATNMQYF
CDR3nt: TGTGCCAGCAGGGTGTGGGGGGTGGGGGCCACAAACATGCAGTACTTC

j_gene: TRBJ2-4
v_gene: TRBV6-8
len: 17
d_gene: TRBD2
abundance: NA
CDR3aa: CASSYPLAERAKNTQYF
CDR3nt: TGTGCCAGCAGTTACCCACTAGCGGAACGAGCTAAAAACACGCAGTACTTT

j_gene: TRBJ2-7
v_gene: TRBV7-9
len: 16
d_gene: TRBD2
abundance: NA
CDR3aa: CASSTPTSGRPYEQYF
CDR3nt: TGTGCCAGCAGCACCCCGACTAGCGGGAGGCCCTACGAGCAGTACTTC

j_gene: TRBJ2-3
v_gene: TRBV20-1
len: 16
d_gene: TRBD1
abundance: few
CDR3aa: CSARTRTGLSTDTQYF
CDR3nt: TGCAGTGCTAGAACCAGGACAGGGCTAAGCACAGATACGCAGTATTTT

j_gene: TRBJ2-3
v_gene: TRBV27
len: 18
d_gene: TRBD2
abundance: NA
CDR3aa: CASSCSGSGGGSTDTQYF
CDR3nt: TGTGCCAGCAGTTGCTCCGGTAGCGGGGGCGGTAGCACAGATACCCAGTATTTC

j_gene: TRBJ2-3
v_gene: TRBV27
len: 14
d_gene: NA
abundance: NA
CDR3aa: CASSSTVGTNTQFF
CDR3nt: TGTGCCAGCAGTTCGACAGTAGGCACCAATACGCAGTTTTTT

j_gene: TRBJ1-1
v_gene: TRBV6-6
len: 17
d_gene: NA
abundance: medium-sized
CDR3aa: CASSYGRGRSARTEAFF
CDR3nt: TGTGCCAGCAGTTACGGACGGGGCCGCTCCGCGAGGACTGAAGCTTTCTTT

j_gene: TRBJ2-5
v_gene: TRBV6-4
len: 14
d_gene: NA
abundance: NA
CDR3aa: CAGSGGRAEDTQYF
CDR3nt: TGTGCGGGCAGTGGGGGACGAGCCGAAGATACCCAGTACTTC

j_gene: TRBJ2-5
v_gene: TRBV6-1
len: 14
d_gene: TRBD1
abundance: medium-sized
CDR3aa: CASSPQGAIETQYF
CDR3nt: TGTGCCAGCAGTCCCCAGGGGGCGATTGAGACCCAGTACTTC

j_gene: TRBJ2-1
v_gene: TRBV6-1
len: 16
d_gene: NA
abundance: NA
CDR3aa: CASSARASYSYNEQFF
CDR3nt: TGTGCCAGCAGTGCCCGCGCGAGTTACTCCTACAATGAGCAGTTCTTC

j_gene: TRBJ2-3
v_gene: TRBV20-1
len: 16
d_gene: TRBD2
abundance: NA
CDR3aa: CSARAQLAVTTDTQYF
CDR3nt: TGCAGTGCTAGAGCTCAACTAGCGGTTACTACAGATACGCAGTATTTT

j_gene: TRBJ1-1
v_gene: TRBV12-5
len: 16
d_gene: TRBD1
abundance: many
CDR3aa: CASGPGTGGPNTEAFF
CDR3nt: TGTGCTAGTGGTCCTGGGACAGGGGGCCCGAACACTGAAGCTTTCTTT

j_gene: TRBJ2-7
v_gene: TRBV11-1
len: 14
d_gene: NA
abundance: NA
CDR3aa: CASSLEMAGYEQYF
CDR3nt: TGTGCCAGCAGCTTAGAGATGGCCGGCTACGAGCAGTACTTC

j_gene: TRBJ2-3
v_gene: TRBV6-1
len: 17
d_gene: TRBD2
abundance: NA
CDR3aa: CASRGGGGGGGQETQYF
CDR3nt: TGTGCCAGCAGGGGGGGGGGGGGGGGAGGTGGCCAAGAGACGCAGTATTTC

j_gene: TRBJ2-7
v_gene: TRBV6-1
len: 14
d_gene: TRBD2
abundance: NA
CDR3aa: CASSRLAGSDEQYF
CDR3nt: TGTGCCAGCAGTCGACTAGCGGGAAGCGACGAGCAGTACTTC

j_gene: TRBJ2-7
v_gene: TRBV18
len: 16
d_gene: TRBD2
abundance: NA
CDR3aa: CASSPVTSGPTYEQYF
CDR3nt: TGTGCCAGCTCACCGGTAACTAGCGGGCCTACCTACGAGCAGTACTTC

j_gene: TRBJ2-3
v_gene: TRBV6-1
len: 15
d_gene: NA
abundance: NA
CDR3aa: CARGEGARVQETQYF
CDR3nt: TGTGCCAGGGGTGAGGGAGCGAGAGTCCAAGAGACGCAGTACTTT

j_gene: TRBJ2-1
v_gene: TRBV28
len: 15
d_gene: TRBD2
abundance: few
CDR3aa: CASSPWTSAYNEQFF
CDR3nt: TGTGCCAGCAGTCCCTGGACTAGCGCGTACAATGAGCAGTTCTTC

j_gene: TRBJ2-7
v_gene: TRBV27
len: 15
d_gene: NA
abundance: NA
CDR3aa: CASGSGGGDKDTQYF
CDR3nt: TGTGCCAGCGGTTCAGGTGGTGGTGACAAAGATACGCAGTACTTC